Presented here are 7 T cell receptor beta chains from one specimen sequenced in a study of OX40 agonist ivuxolimab in advanced cancers. Repertoires were generated with immunoSEQ multiplex PCR, while TCRdb's copy carries only in-frame clones and drops some. In the table there are some 42,000 clones, 85% to 90% of which are singletons. The specimen comprised CD4+ or CD8+ T cells sorted from blood, sampled in a trial of the OX40 agonist ivuxolimab. The source of these receptors is an adult with an advanced solid tumor such as melanoma, head and neck, liver or kidney cancer.

The CDR3 reads CASTPSHRGYQPQHF. Written as DNA, the CDR3 is TGTGCCAGTACCCCCTCCCACCGGGGTTATCAGCCCCAGCATTTT. J is TRBJ1-5 and V is TRBV19; unclear D gene. The germline CDR1 and CDR2 sequences are LNHDA and SQIVND (reference sequence). The CDR3 runs 15 residues. The V end was cut by 7 bases, the J end by 5 bases, with 18 bases between. The full variable domain, rest sourced from reference TRBV19 and TRBJ1-5, is DGGITQSPKYLFRKEGQNVTLSCEQNLNHDAMYWYRQDPGQGLRLIYYSQIVNDFQKGDIAEGYSVSREKKESFPLTVTSAQKNPTAFYLCASTPSHRGYQPQHFGDGTRLSIL.

The chain links TRBV5-1 to TRBJ1-1, with D possibly being TRBD1 (5 bases). Germline CDR1 and CDR2: SGHRS and YFSETQ. The CDR3 length is 15 residues. V was trimmed by 3 bases and J by 0 bases, leaving 12 bases between them. The CDR3: CASSSTGALNTEAFF. The CDR3 DNA sequence: TGCGCCAGCAGCTCCACAGGCGCCCTGAACACTGAAGCTTTCTTT.

The table lists this clone with a count of one. The chain uses TRBV9 and TRBJ1-1; D gene uncertain. The CDR3 has 13 residues. The ends were cut back, 0 bases at V and 8 bases at J, with 11 bases in the middle. The V gene's germline CDR1 is SGDLS and CDR2 YYNGEE. The CDR3: CASSVARGGEAFF. CDR3 coding DNA: TGTGCCAGCAGCGTAGCACGGGGAGGAGAAGCTTTCTTT.

This rearrangement joins TRBV5-4 to TRBJ2-3, with D maybe TRBD2 (8 bases). Germline loops: CDR1 SGHNT, CDR2 YYREEE (reference sequence). Trimming cost V 4 bases and J 4 bases, with 16 bases left between them. The CDR3 totals 15 residues. The CDR3 sequence is CASSLGLGGPDTQYF. The CDR3 DNA reads as TGTGCCAGCAGCCTGGGACTAGGGGGCCCAGATACGCAGTATTTT. Complete variable domain (other parts from reference TRBV5-4 and TRBJ2-3): ETGVTQSPTHLIKTRGQQVTLRCSSQSGHNTVSWYQQALGQGPQFIFQYYREEENGRGNFPPRFSGLQFPNYSSELNVNALELDDSALYLCASSLGLGGPDTQYFGPGTRLTVL.

V and J are TRBV21-1 and TRBJ1-2. TRBV21-1 is designated a pseudogene. This CDR3 region has 13 residues. The CDR3 DNA reads as TGTGCCAGCAAGGAAGAAATCGGCTATGGCTACACCTTC. It translates to CASKEEIGYGYTF.

The rearrangement links TRBV4-1 to TRBJ1-2, with D unresolved. There are 14 residues in the CDR3. CDR1 is MGHRA and CDR2 is YSYEKL in the germline V gene. V was trimmed by 2 bases and J by 3 bases, leaving 10 bases between them. The CDR3 region is CASSQMRVYYGYTF. CDR3 in DNA: TGCGCCAGCAGCCAAATGCGGGTTTACTATGGCTACACCTTC.

The V call is TRBV27, the J call TRBJ1-5, with 9 bases lining up with TRBD1. This CDR3 is built from 17 residues. Germline lookup yields CDR1 MNHEY and CDR2 SMNVEV (reference sequence). Trimming cost V 1 base and J 5 bases; bases outside gene matches: 9. The CDR3 nucleotides read TGTGCCAGCAGTTTATACGACACAAGGACAGGGGATCAGCCCCAGCATTTT. Protein product: CASSLYDTRTGDQPQHF.